Below, 26 T cell receptor beta chains from the same sample are listed, as sequenced in a study of radiotherapy plus CTLA-4 blockade in lung cancer. The assay was immunoSEQ multiplex PCR, and TCRdb's table has in-frame clones only and misses some. The sample contains about 36,000 clones, roughly two thirds of which appear only once. Sequencing was performed on peripheral blood, taken from a patient treated with radiotherapy plus ipilimumab. These receptor sequences come from a human donor with non-small cell lung cancer who had stable disease on radiotherapy plus ipilimumab.

The chain links TRBV6-5 to TRBJ1-2; 8 bases are a match to TRBD1. The CDR3 loop spans 15 amino acids. The trim removed 2 bases at V and 7 bases at J, leaving 9 bases unmatched. Per the germline V gene, CDR1 is MNHEY and CDR2 is SVGAGI. The CDR3: CASSYGTGQQGGYTF. The CDR3 nucleotides read TGTGCCAGCAGTTACGGGACAGGTCAACAGGGTGGCTACACCTTC.

This sequence joins TRBV6-6 and TRBJ1-2; 7 bases align to TRBD1. V lost 6 bases and J lost 7; bases outside the gene matches: 8. Germline lookup yields CDR1 MNHNY and CDR2 SVGAGI (reference sequence). This CDR3 is 13 amino acids long. CDR3 amino acids: CASSDRADFGYTF. The CDR3 bases are TGTGCCAGCAGCGACAGGGCGGATTTTGGCTACACCTTC.

This clone was seen a single time. The rearrangement joins TRBV30 to TRBJ1-5; 8 bases align to TRBD1. The V segment lost 3 bases and the J segment 2 bases; nucleotides outside the gene matches: 6. The germline V gene encodes CDR1 GTSNPN and CDR2 SVGIG (reference sequence). The CDR3 length is 15 residues. The CDR3: CAWSFGTGGNQPQHF. The CDR3 DNA sequence: TGTGCCTGGAGCTTCGGGACAGGCGGCAATCAGCCCCAGCATTTT.

V usage is TRBV7-9 and J usage is TRBJ1-2; possibly TRBD1 for D (5 bases). Trimming pared 5 bases from V and 3 bases from J, leaving 16 bases between. The CDR3 is 15 residues long. Germline-derived CDR1 and CDR2 are SEHNR and FQNEAQ (reference sequence). DNA of the CDR3: TGTGCCAGCAGCCCGGGGCTAGCGGACTACTATGGCTACACCTTC. Translated, it gives CASSPGLADYYGYTF. Using reference TRBV7-9 and TRBJ1-2 for the parts outside the CDR3, the full variable domain is DTGVSQNPRHKITKRGQNVTFRCDPISEHNRLYWYRQTLGQGPEFLTYFQNEAQLEKSRLLSDRFSAERPKGSFSTLEIQRTEQGDSAMYLCASSPGLADYYGYTFGSGTRLTVV.

This rearrangement joins TRBV15 to TRBJ1-5; 7 positions agree with TRBD1. CDR3 length: 18 amino acids. After removal of 0 bases from V and 9 bases from J, the junction contained 17 bases not matched to a gene. Germline lookup yields CDR1 LNHNV and CDR2 YYDKDF (reference sequence). CDR3 sequence: CATSRDPRRQGFMSPQHF. The CDR3 DNA is TGTGCCACCAGCAGAGATCCCCGAAGACAGGGTTTCATGTCGCCCCAGCATTTT.

The CDR3, as DNA: TGCAGCGTCCAAGTGAGTAGGACCCAGTACTTC. Its protein product is CSVQVSRTQYF. This rearrangement joins TRBV29-1 to TRBJ2-5; no clear D gene. CDR1 SQVTM and CDR2 ANQGSEA come from the germline V gene. The CDR3 has 11 residues. Trimming shortened V by 6 bases and J by 7 bases, and 12 bases separated the two germline ends.

This chain uses TRBV5-1 with TRBJ2-4; possible D gene TRBD2, 6 bases. CDR3 length equals 15 residues. Trimming stripped 0 bases from V and 8 bases from J, with 15 bases between. The germline V gene has CDR1 SGHRS and CDR2 YFSETQ. The CDR3 sequence: CASSLAGAGWDIQYF. DNA of the CDR3: TGCGCCAGCAGCTTGGCCGGGGCGGGGTGGGACATTCAGTACTTC.

In its sample, this clone was seen once. The chain employs TRBV9 and TRBJ2-1; TRBD1 is a possible D gene (6 bases). The CDR3 is made up of 14 amino acids. Trimming left V 3 bases short and J 6 bases short, with 13 bases between. CDR1 is SGDLS and CDR2 is YYNGEE in the germline V gene. The CDR3 region is CASSALPGANEQFF. The CDR3 DNA follows: TGTGCCAGCAGCGCCCTTCCAGGGGCCAATGAGCAGTTCTTC.

V gene TRBV30 combines with J gene TRBJ2-1; possibly TRBD1 for D (5 bases). There are 14 residues in the CDR3. The ends were cut back, 4 bases at V and 0 bases at J, with 10 bases in the middle. Germline V gene sequence: CDR1 GTSNPN, CDR2 SVGIG (reference sequence). The CDR3 DNA follows: TGTGCCTGGATTCAGGGAAGCTCCTACAATGAGCAGTTCTTC. Its translation is CAWIQGSSYNEQFF.

The chain recombines TRBV7-9 with TRBJ1-1, with 12 positions matching TRBD1. V shed 3 bases and J 3 bases; nucleotides not matched to a gene: 2. The CDR3 sequence is 15 residues long. Germline V gene lookup returns CDR1 SEHNR and CDR2 FQNEAQ (reference sequence). The CDR3 region is CASSLGQGADTEAFF. CDR3 nucleotide sequence: TGTGCCAGCAGCTTGGGACAGGGGGCCGACACTGAAGCTTTCTTT.

The chain uses TRBV19 and TRBJ1-2; D is undetermined. Germline CDR1 is LNHDA and CDR2 is SQIVND (reference sequence). The V and J ends lost 7 bases and 1 base respectively, with 10 bases between them. This CDR3 is 13 amino acids long. The CDR3 spells CASNGYGNYGYTF. CDR3 nucleotides: TGTGCCAGTAACGGTTATGGTAACTATGGCTACACCTTC.

The V gene is TRBV20-1, the J gene TRBJ2-7; weak D call: TRBD2 (5 bases). This CDR3 is 11 amino acids long. V was shortened by 3 bases and J by 4 bases, with 7 bases between the two germline ends. Germline CDR1 DFQATT, CDR2 SNEGSKA (reference sequence). For the CDR3, the DNA is TGCAGTGCTAGGACGGGGTACGAGCAGTACTTC. Translation gives CSARTGYEQYF.

The genes are TRBV5-1 and TRBJ2-2; TRBD1 agrees at 7 bases. This CDR3 region has 18 residues. Germline V lookup: CDR1 SGHRS, CDR2 YFSETQ. Unmatched junction bases numbered 12, after V lost 3 bases and J lost 1 base. In DNA, the CDR3 is TGCGCCAGCAGCTCGGGACAGCTGGTAAAGAAGAACACCGGGGAGCTGTTTTTT. Translated, it gives CASSSGQLVKKNTGELFF.

This chain joins TRBV4-3 and TRBJ1-5, with 9 nucleotides matching TRBD1. V lost 1 base, J lost 5 bases, and 3 bases stayed unmatched. Germline V gene lookup returns CDR1 LGHNA and CDR2 YSLEER. This CDR3 has 15 amino acids. The DNA for the CDR3 is TGCGCCAGCAGCCAAGGACAGGGGGGAGATCAGCCCCAGCATTTT. It encodes CASSQGQGGDQPQHF.

This chain joins TRBV6-6 and TRBJ2-7; 10 bases align to TRBD1. The CDR3 runs to 14 residues. Germline CDR1 is MNHNY and CDR2 is SVGAGI (reference sequence). Trimming at V came to 3 bases and at J to 3 bases, leaving 2 bases not matched to a gene. CDR3 sequence reads: CASSYRDRGYEQYF. As DNA, the CDR3 is TGTGCCAGCAGTTATCGGGACAGGGGCTACGAGCAGTACTTC.

This clone was seen once. The chain links TRBV10-1 to TRBJ2-2, with D possibly TRBD2 on 6 matching bases. V lost 6 bases and J lost 8, with 13 bases in between. This CDR3 has 13 residues. The germline CDR1 and CDR2 sequences are WNHNN and SYGVQD (reference sequence). Here the CDR3 reads CASSRGTPGELFF. CDR3 bases: TGCGCCAGCAGCCGAGGGACTCCGGGGGAGCTGTTTTTT.

The chain uses TRBV4-2 and TRBJ2-3; 13 bases are a match to TRBD2. The junction had 5 bases not matched to a gene; V was cut back by 5 bases and J by 6 bases. The CDR3 totals 15 residues. Germline CDR1 is LGHNA and CDR2 is YNFKEQ. This CDR3 is CASSVTSGGVDTQYF. In DNA, the CDR3 is TGTGCCAGCAGCGTAACTAGCGGGGGGGTGGATACGCAGTATTTT.

The chain recombines TRBV5-6 with TRBJ1-2; no clear D. CDR1 is SGHDT, CDR2 YYEEEE, per germline. CDR3 length: 17 residues. Trimming left V 0 bases short and J 2 bases short, with 17 bases between. The DNA for the CDR3 is TGTGCCAGCAGCTTGGGGCGGCGGGGAAGTTACAACTATGGCTACACCTTC. It yields the protein CASSLGRRGSYNYGYTF.

This clone was seen repeatedly, ten times or more. The chain links TRBV6-6 to TRBJ2-1; 9 positions agree with TRBD1. The V gene end was trimmed by 7 bases and the J gene end by 7 bases; junction bases not matched to a gene: 11. The CDR3 spans 15 residues. The germline CDR1 and CDR2 sequences are MNHNY and SVGAGI (reference sequence). The CDR3 DNA follows: TGTGCCAGCACCCAAACCGGGACAGGGCGGAATGAGCAGTTCTTC. Amino acid sequence: CASTQTGTGRNEQFF.

The chain is built from TRBV5-1 and TRBJ1-1, with D perhaps matching TRBD1 (6 bases). V was shortened by 2 bases and J by 3 bases, with 8 bases between the two germline ends. This CDR3 comprises 13 residues. In germline, CDR1 is SGHRS, CDR2 YFSETQ. The CDR3 here is CASSLQGDTEAFF. DNA of the CDR3: TGCGCCAGCAGCTTACAGGGCGACACTGAAGCTTTCTTT.

The chain combines TRBV7-2 with TRBJ1-5, with a possible D match to TRBD1 (6 bases). The germline V and J ends were trimmed by 5 bases and 7 bases, with 12 bases remaining between them. Germline V gene sequence: CDR1 SGHTA, CDR2 FQGNSA. The CDR3 contains 13 residues. CDR3 region: CASSPGRGQPQHF. In DNA, the CDR3 is TGTGCCAGCAGCCCCGGAAGGGGGCAGCCCCAGCATTTT.

The chain couples TRBV11-3 to TRBJ2-3; unclear D gene. CDR1 and CDR2 from the germline V gene are SGHNT and YENEEA. Trimming shortened V by 3 bases and J by 1 base, and 5 bases separated the two germline ends. This CDR3 comprises 13 residues. This CDR3 reads CASSFQGTDTQYF. In DNA form, the CDR3 reads TGTGCCAGCAGCTTTCAGGGCACAGATACGCAGTATTTT.

This clone was found once. V and J are TRBV7-9 and TRBJ1-6, with TRBD1 matching over 8 bases. Germline V gene data show CDR1 as SEHNR and CDR2 as FQNEAQ (reference sequence). The CDR3 has 14 amino acids. V was clipped by 5 bases and J by 10 bases; unmatched bases: 7. The CDR3: CASSPDRGWSPLHF. Here the CDR3 DNA reads TGTGCCAGCAGCCCCGACAGGGGTTGGTCACCCCTCCACTTT.

V gene TRBV18 combines with J gene TRBJ2-7; perhaps TRBD2 as D (5 bases). Germline V gene sequence: CDR1 KGHSH, CDR2 LQKENI. The CDR3 sequence is 13 residues long. The V and J ends lost 4 bases and 7 bases respectively, with 14 bases between them. The CDR3 DNA reads as TGTGCCAGCTCACTGAGGACTTTTTCAGAGCAGTACTTC. As protein: CASSLRTFSEQYF.

V usage is TRBV6-6 and J usage is TRBJ2-5; maybe TRBD1 (6 bases). This CDR3 spans 16 amino acids. V lost 2 bases, J lost 2 bases, and 15 bases lay in between. Germline V gene sequence: CDR1 MNHNY, CDR2 SVGAGI (reference sequence). CDR3 region: CASSYPTPRGQETQYF. CDR3 coding DNA: TGTGCCAGCAGTTACCCCACCCCGAGGGGGCAAGAGACCCAGTACTTC.

This chain uses TRBV29-1 with TRBJ2-3; a possible D gene is TRBD2 (5 bases). CDR1 and CDR2 from the germline V gene are SQVTM and ANQGSEA. This CDR3 comprises 15 residues. V dropped 6 bases and J dropped 2 bases, with 18 bases sitting between them. The chain's CDR3 is CSVEDFEANTDTQYF. CDR3 nucleotide sequence: TGCAGCGTGGAGGACTTCGAAGCTAACACAGATACGCAGTATTTT.